One sample yielded the 6 T cell receptor beta chains listed below, sequenced in a study of T cell responses to AZD1222 COVID-19 vaccine. Assay: immunoSEQ multiplex PCR; the TCRdb copy retains only in-frame clones and omits some. The sample contains 100,000 to 150,000 clones, 89% of which appear only once. This material consisted of peripheral blood, taken on day 0 of AZD1222 vaccination. These receptors all come from an adult in good health.

The chain joins TRBV4-3 to TRBJ2-1; D gene ambiguous. The CDR3 sequence is 16 residues long. Germline V gene sequence: CDR1 LGHNA, CDR2 YSLEER. Trimming took 0 bases from V and 8 from J, leaving 17 bases between them. The CDR3 DNA reads as TGCGCCAGCAGCCAAGAATTTGGTCTACACAACTATGAGCAGTTCTTC. Translated: CASSQEFGLHNYEQFF.

V usage is TRBV6-2 or TRBV6-3 and J usage is TRBJ1-2; tentative D call: TRBD1 (5 bases). Germline V gene sequence: CDR1 MNHEY, CDR2 SVGEGT. This CDR3 is built from 13 residues. Trimming took 5 bases from V and 1 from J, leaving 8 bases between them. The DNA of the CDR3 is TGTGCCAGCAGTCGAGACAGTAACTATGGCTACACCTTC. Its protein is CASSRDSNYGYTF.

The chain combines TRBV28 with TRBJ1-3; no clear D gene. Germline V gene sequence: CDR1 MDHEN, CDR2 SYDVKM. The CDR3 runs 16 residues. V was trimmed by 5 bases and J by 2 bases, leaving 16 bases between them. The CDR3 coding sequence is TGTGCCAGCAGTCGAGTGATATCCGGAGCTGGAAACACCATATATTTT. Its translation: CASSRVISGAGNTIYF.

The chain has TRBV3-1 (or the pseudogene TRBV3-2) and TRBJ2-3; tentative D call: TRBD2 (6 bases). The CDR3 spans 17 residues. Trimming removed 0 bases at V and 1 base at J, with 14 bases between. From germline, CDR1 is LGHDT and CDR2 YNNKEL (reference sequence). CDR3 bases: TGTGCCAGCAGCCAAGAAGGAGTGAGACTAGGCACAGATACGCAGTATTTT. Its translation is CASSQEGVRLGTDTQYF.

The V gene is TRBV19, the J gene TRBJ1-1; 8 bases line up with TRBD1. V gave up 5 bases and J gave up 5 bases; unmatched junction bases: 7. The CDR3 spans 14 residues. Germline V gives CDR1 LNHDA, CDR2 SQIVND (reference sequence). The DNA of the CDR3 is TGTGCCAGTAGTCGTTGGCAGGGGGCGACTGAAGCTTTCTTT. As protein: CASSRWQGATEAFF.

The CDR3 spells CASDRMIAEAFF. CDR3 in DNA: TGTGCCAGCGACAGGATGATAGCTGAAGCTTTCTTT. V usage is TRBV2 and J usage is TRBJ1-1, with a possible D match to TRBD1 (6 bases). CDR3 length equals 12 residues. CDR1 and CDR2 from the germline V gene are SNHLY and FYNNEI. Trimming shortened V by 8 bases and J by 6 bases, and 13 bases separated the two germline ends.